The text below deals with one T cell receptor beta chain. This sample was included in a study of blood T cell repertoires in COVID-19. Looking at the study overall: COVID-19 samples collected from the United States, Italy and Spain covered acute and convalescent phases. In each case, the material was cDNA or gDNA derived from T cells, B-cell-depleted T cells, or PBMCs.

The CDR3 runs to 15 residues. V lost 0 bases, J lost 4 bases, and 10 bases lay in between. Per the germline V gene, CDR1 is LGHNA and CDR2 is YNFKEQ. In the original workflow: Cell counts per sample came from amplifying reference gene primers. Measured with immunoSEQ multiplex PCR; TCRdb has only the in-frame clones, and not every one. The V and J calls and clone size come from that table; D and trimming were worked out from the DNA. The sample includes 130,000 to 150,000 clones, about 77% of them seen just once. Sequencing input: peripheral blood. The chain has TRBV4-2 and TRBJ2-1; possibly TRBD2 for D (6 bases). This receptor was obtained from a man aged 60 to 75 with acute or convalescent COVID-19. The CDR3 DNA is TGTGCCAGCAGCCAAGAGTGGGGGGTTTACAATGAGCAGTTCTTC. This encodes CASSQEWGVYNEQFF.